Each of the 28 T cell receptor beta chains below was sequenced from the same sample in a study of T-cell reconstitution after alpha-beta-depleted transplantation in children. It was with unique molecular identifiers that the TCRbeta library was prepared. TCRdb itself ran the PCR reads through MiXCR, one entry per CDR3 protein. The sample holds about 440,000 distinct CDR3 sequences, around two fifths seen once. The material sequenced was PBMCs, taken before TCRalphabeta/CD19-depleted stem cell transplant. These TCRs come from a girl aged 2-15 years with aplastic anemia, due to receive a stem cell transplant.

This rearrangement joins TRBV12-3 or TRBV12-4 to TRBJ1-2; TRBD1 matches at 9 bases. The junction had 12 bases not matched to a gene; V was cut back by 8 bases and J by 8 bases. This CDR3 has 14 residues. The CDR3 sequence: CASGRGQGAGGYTF. The CDR3 DNA is TGTGCCAGCGGTAGGGGACAGGGAGCGGGGGGCTACACCTTC.

This clonotype was recorded at least ten times. The chain joins TRBV5-1 to TRBJ2-5, with 7 bases that match TRBD2. Trimming took 0 bases from V and 5 from J; bases not matched to a gene: 4. Germline CDR1 is SGHRS and CDR2 is YFSETQ. The CDR3 runs to 14 residues. The CDR3 DNA sequence: TGCGCCAGCAGCTTGGGCGGGAGTGGTGAGACCCAGTACTTC. Translation: CASSLGGSGETQYF.

This chain uses TRBV27 with TRBJ1-1; possibly TRBD1 for D (5 bases). In germline, CDR1 is MNHEY, CDR2 SMNVEV (reference sequence). The CDR3 is 14 residues long. V was trimmed by 2 bases and J by 6 bases, leaving 13 bases between them. The DNA of the CDR3 is TGTGCCAGCAGTTTAGGGGGACTATTTGCTGAAGCTTTCTTT. As protein: CASSLGGLFAEAFF.

The chain has TRBV7-3 and TRBJ2-3; 11 bases line up with TRBD2. Germline loops: CDR1 SGHTA, CDR2 FQGTGA. This CDR3 spans 16 amino acids. V lost 6 bases and J lost 6; bases outside the gene matches: 11. The CDR3 spells CASRTTSGGGVDTQYF. In DNA, the CDR3 is TGTGCCAGCAGGACTACTAGCGGGGGTGGTGTGGATACGCAGTATTTT.

This clonotype showed up just a few times. The chain employs TRBV5-5 and TRBJ2-1, with TRBD2 matching 8 bases. V shed 4 bases, J shed 2 bases, and the junction held 8 bases outside the gene matches. The CDR3 spans 16 residues. Germline lookup yields CDR1 SGHKS and CDR2 YYEKEE (reference sequence). The DNA of the CDR3 is TGTGCCAGCAGCCGACTAGCGCCTGAGACCTACAATGAGCAGTTCTTC. Translating it yields CASSRLAPETYNEQFF.

This clonotype was seen a few times. The V gene is TRBV28, the J gene TRBJ1-5, with D tentatively TRBD1 (5 bases). The germline V gene encodes CDR1 MDHEN and CDR2 SYDVKM. The CDR3 sequence is 16 residues long. The V and J ends lost 5 bases and 0 bases respectively, with 14 bases between them. CDR3 residues: CASSPRRGPSNQPQHF. CDR3 bases: TGTGCCAGCAGTCCGAGGAGGGGCCCTAGCAATCAGCCCCAGCATTTT.

V and J are TRBV20-1 and TRBJ1-4; D gene ambiguous. This CDR3 comprises 11 residues. Trimming cost V 7 bases and J 8 bases, with 11 bases left between them. From germline, CDR1 is DFQATT and CDR2 SNEGSKA (reference sequence). The CDR3 protein is CSVEIHEKLFF. In nucleotides, the CDR3 is TGCAGTGTTGAGATCCACGAAAAACTGTTTTTT.

V usage is TRBV6-5 and J usage is TRBJ2-5; the D gene could be TRBD1 or TRBD2 (6 bases each). Deletions cut 2 bases from V and 6 bases from J, with 13 bases between. CDR1 MNHEY and CDR2 SVGAGI come from the germline V gene. The CDR3 covers 14 residues. CDR3: CASSYGPGAKTQYF. The CDR3 bases are TGTGCCAGCAGTTACGGCCCGGGGGCGAAGACCCAGTACTTC.

The gene calls are TRBV10-1 and TRBJ2-1, with D possibly matching TRBD2 (5 bases). The CDR3 sequence is 12 residues long. Trimming cost V 5 bases and J 9 bases, with 11 bases left between them. CDR1 is WNHNN, CDR2 SYGVQD, per germline (reference sequence). The CDR3 spells CASSPAVGEQFF. For the CDR3, the DNA is TGCGCCAGCAGTCCAGCGGTAGGTGAGCAGTTCTTC.

The chain couples TRBV28 to TRBJ2-1, with 7 bases that match TRBD2. V gave up 3 bases and J gave up 4 bases; unmatched junction bases: 3. This CDR3 region has 14 residues. Per the germline V gene, CDR1 is MDHEN and CDR2 is SYDVKM. The CDR3 loop is CASSFQREYNEQFF. Written as DNA, the CDR3 is TGTGCCAGCAGTTTCCAGCGGGAATACAATGAGCAGTTCTTC.

The CDR3 coding sequence is TGTGCCAGCAGTTACTCCGGTGGCGGGAGGTCCTACGAGCAGTACTTC. The encoded protein is CASSYSGGGRSYEQYF. This rearrangement joins TRBV6-5 to TRBJ2-7, with 8 nucleotides matching TRBD2. This CDR3 is 16 amino acids long. The J segment lost 1 base and the V segment lost 0 bases, leaving 5 bases of the junction unmatched. The germline V gene has CDR1 MNHEY and CDR2 SVGAGI.

This clonotype appeared many times. The chain recombines TRBV7-6 with TRBJ2-7; 11 bases map to TRBD2. This CDR3 spans 17 amino acids. Germline loops: CDR1 SGHVS, CDR2 FNYEAQ. Trimming took 5 bases from V and 2 from J; bases not matched to a gene: 11. The CDR3 DNA reads as TGTGCCAGCAGCGTAGACACTAGCGGGAGTCTCCCCTACGAGCAGTACTTC. Its translation is CASSVDTSGSLPYEQYF.

J is TRBJ2-7 and V is TRBV12-3 or TRBV12-4, with D uncertain. This CDR3 spans 14 amino acids. The V end lost 8 bases, the J end lost 0 bases, and 14 bases lay between the germline ends. The CDR3 reads CASRRGEGSYEQYF. Here the CDR3 DNA reads TGTGCCAGCCGCCGTGGGGAAGGCTCCTACGAGCAGTACTTC.

This clonotype was seen repeatedly, ten times or more. The V gene is TRBV20-1, the J gene TRBJ2-1; no firm D call. Germline V gene lookup returns CDR1 DFQATT and CDR2 SNEGSKA (reference sequence). This CDR3 has 15 residues. Trimming pared 0 bases from V and 7 bases from J, leaving 16 bases between. The CDR3 coding sequence is TGCAGTGCTAGAGATTTCCGAGCCCCACCGAATGAGCAGTTCTTC. Translated: CSARDFRAPPNEQFF.

Many counts were recorded for this clonotype. The V and J genes are TRBV10-3 and TRBJ2-7, with D perhaps matching TRBD2 (5 bases). Germline CDR1 and CDR2: ENHRY and SYGVKD. The CDR3 is made up of 14 amino acids. Trimming took off 0 bases at V and 6 bases at J, with 12 bases between the two ends. The CDR3, as DNA: TGTGCCATCAGTGAGTCCCGCACTAGTCGCGAGCAGTACTTC. It encodes CAISESRTSREQYF.

This clonotype was seen only a few times. The chain links TRBV12-3 or TRBV12-4 to TRBJ2-7; TRBD1 agrees at 7 bases. V gave up 5 bases and J gave up 5 bases; unmatched junction bases: 9. This CDR3 contains 14 residues. CDR3 in DNA: TGTGCCAGCAGTCCCCGACAGGGAACCCACGAGCAGTACTTC. Amino acid sequence: CASSPRQGTHEQYF.

The chain couples TRBV29-1 to TRBJ2-7; D tentatively fits TRBD1 or TRBD2 (5 bases each). Trimming stripped 2 bases from V and 2 bases from J, with 16 bases between. CDR1 is SQVTM and CDR2 is ANQGSEA in the germline V gene. The CDR3 runs to 15 residues. The CDR3 is CSVEKEWDGAYEQYF. Written as DNA, the CDR3 is TGCAGCGTTGAAAAGGAATGGGACGGCGCCTACGAGCAGTACTTC.

The chain couples TRBV5-1 to TRBJ2-5; D is ambiguous. Germline V gene lookup returns CDR1 SGHRS and CDR2 YFSETQ. Trimming shortened V by 4 bases and J by 0 bases, and 10 bases separated the two germline ends. This CDR3 spans 14 amino acids. DNA for the CDR3: TGCGCCAGCAGCCCTGGAACGTACCAAGAGACCCAGTACTTC. It yields the protein CASSPGTYQETQYF.

This clonotype was seen a handful of times. This sequence joins TRBV20-1 and TRBJ2-7, with TRBD1 as a possible D gene (6 bases). The CDR3 consists of 14 residues. V was clipped by 6 bases and J by 5 bases, with 20 bases between them. Per germline, CDR1 DFQATT and CDR2 SNEGSKA (reference sequence). DNA of the CDR3: TGCAGTGCCCTAAGAGGGGGAGAAGCTGACGAGCAGTACTTC. Protein sequence: CSALRGGEADEQYF.

The V call is TRBV29-1, the J call TRBJ2-5; TRBD1 agrees at 7 bases. Trimming removed 6 bases from V and 7 bases from J; junction bases left unmatched: 11. Per germline, CDR1 SQVTM and CDR2 ANQGSEA. The CDR3 consists of 13 residues. Here the CDR3 reads CSVSRDSTWTQYF. Here the CDR3 DNA reads TGCAGCGTCAGCCGGGACAGTACCTGGACCCAGTACTTC.

This clonotype was recorded at least ten times. V is TRBV29-1 and J is TRBJ1-1; 8 bases are shared with TRBD1. The V gene end was trimmed by 3 bases and the J gene end by 5 bases; junction bases not matched to a gene: 2. The CDR3 is 12 residues long. The germline V gene encodes CDR1 SQVTM and CDR2 ANQGSEA. The CDR3 nucleotides read TGCAGCGTTGACAGGGGGCGAACTGAAGCTTTCTTT. It encodes CSVDRGRTEAFF. Combining the CDR3 with reference TRBV29-1 and TRBJ1-1 gives the whole variable domain SAVISQKPSRDICQRGTSLTIQCQVDSQVTMMFWYRQQPGQSLTLIATANQGSEATYESGFVIDKFPISRPNLTFSTLTVSNMSPEDSSIYLCSVDRGRTEAFFGQGTRLTVV.

This clonotype turned up a few times. The chain is built from TRBV4-2 and TRBJ1-5; D remains unclear. The CDR3 runs 16 residues. V lost 1 base, J lost 1 base, and 11 bases lay in between. Germline V lookup: CDR1 LGHNA, CDR2 YNFKEQ. The CDR3 sequence: CASSQGEGSSNQPQHF. CDR3 DNA: TGTGCCAGCAGCCAAGGCGAGGGCTCGAGCAATCAGCCCCAGCATTTT.

This chain links TRBV10-3 with TRBJ2-1, with 9 positions matching TRBD1. V trimming: 11 bases; J trimming: 5 bases; junction bases outside the gene matches: 10. The CDR3 extends over 14 amino acids. Germline V gives CDR1 ENHRY, CDR2 SYGVKD. The CDR3 DNA reads TGTGCCGTCCTGTCCCGGGACAGGGACAATGAGCAGTTCTTC. Translated: CAVLSRDRDNEQFF.

J is TRBJ2-1 and V is TRBV7-9, with 11 bases lining up with TRBD1. The trim removed 5 bases at V and 4 bases at J, leaving 16 bases unmatched. The germline V gene encodes CDR1 SEHNR and CDR2 FQNEAQ (reference sequence). The CDR3 runs to 19 residues. The CDR3 here is CASSTRTGGGAGWYNEQFF. DNA of the CDR3: TGTGCCAGCAGCACGCGGACAGGGGGCGGCGCGGGGTGGTACAATGAGCAGTTCTTC.

The sample holds many counts of this clonotype. The V call is TRBV28, the J call TRBJ2-3, with D maybe TRBD2 (5 bases). This CDR3 has 12 amino acids. The germline V and J ends were trimmed by 3 bases and 6 bases, with 7 bases remaining between them. Germline assignment: CDR1 MDHEN and CDR2 SYDVKM. CDR3 nucleotides: TGTGCCAGCAGTTTTCAGCGGGATACGCAGTATTTT. Translated, it gives CASSFQRDTQYF.

This clonotype occurred a few times. The chain recombines TRBV5-1 with TRBJ1-2, with TRBD1 identical over 9 bases. V was clipped by 0 bases and J by 4 bases; unmatched bases: 4. CDR1 and CDR2 (germline): SGHRS, YFSETQ. This CDR3 has 15 residues. CDR3 loop: CASSLATGGGYGYTF. The CDR3 region has the DNA TGCGCCAGCAGCTTGGCCACAGGGGGCGGCTATGGCTACACCTTC.

This clonotype occurred many times. The chain couples TRBV20-1 to TRBJ1-5; D is undetermined. The CDR3 is 13 residues long. Per the germline V gene, CDR1 is DFQATT and CDR2 is SNEGSKA (reference sequence). Trimming cost V 2 bases and J 0 bases, with 5 bases left between them. The CDR3 reads CSARQHSNQPQHF. Here the CDR3 DNA reads TGCAGTGCTAGACAGCATAGCAATCAGCCCCAGCATTTT.

The table lists this clonotype with a few counts. J is TRBJ1-1 and V is TRBV5-1; 7 bases are shared with TRBD1. The ends lost 4 bases at V and 7 bases at J; junction bases unmatched: 10. The germline CDR1 and CDR2 sequences are SGHRS and YFSETQ. CDR3 size: 14 residues. For the CDR3, the DNA is TGCGCCAGCAGCGGCCTCGGGACAGCCCTTGAAGCTTTCTTT. It specifies CASSGLGTALEAFF.